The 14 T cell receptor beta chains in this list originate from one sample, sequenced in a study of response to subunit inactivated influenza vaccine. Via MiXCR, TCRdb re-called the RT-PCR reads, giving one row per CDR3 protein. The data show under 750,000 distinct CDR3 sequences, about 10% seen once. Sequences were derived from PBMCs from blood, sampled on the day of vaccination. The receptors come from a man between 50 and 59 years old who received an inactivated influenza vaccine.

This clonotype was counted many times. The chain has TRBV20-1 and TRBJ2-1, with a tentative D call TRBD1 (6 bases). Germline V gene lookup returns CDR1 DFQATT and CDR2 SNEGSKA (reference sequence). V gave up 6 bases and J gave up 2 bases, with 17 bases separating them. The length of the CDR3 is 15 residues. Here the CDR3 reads CSATDSRWPYNEQFF. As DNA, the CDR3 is TGCAGTGCAACGGACAGCAGGTGGCCCTACAATGAGCAGTTCTTC.

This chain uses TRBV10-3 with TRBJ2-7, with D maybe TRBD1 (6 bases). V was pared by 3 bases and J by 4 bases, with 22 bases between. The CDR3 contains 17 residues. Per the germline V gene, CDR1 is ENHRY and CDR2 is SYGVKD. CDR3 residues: CAISEFDRTPQGYEQYF. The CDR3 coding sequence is TGTGCCATCAGTGAATTCGACAGGACCCCCCAGGGTTACGAGCAGTACTTC.

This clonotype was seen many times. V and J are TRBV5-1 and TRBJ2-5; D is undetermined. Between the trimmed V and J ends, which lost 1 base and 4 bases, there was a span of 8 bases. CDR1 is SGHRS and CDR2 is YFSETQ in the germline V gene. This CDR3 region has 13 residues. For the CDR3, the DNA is TGCGCCAGCAGCTTGCAGGAACCAGAGACCCAGTACTTC. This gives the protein CASSLQEPETQYF.

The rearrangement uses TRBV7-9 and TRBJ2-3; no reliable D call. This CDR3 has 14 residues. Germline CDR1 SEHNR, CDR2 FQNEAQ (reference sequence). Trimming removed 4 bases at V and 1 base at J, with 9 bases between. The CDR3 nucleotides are TGTGCCAGCAGCTCGAATTCCGGCACAGATACGCAGTATTTT. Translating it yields CASSSNSGTDTQYF.

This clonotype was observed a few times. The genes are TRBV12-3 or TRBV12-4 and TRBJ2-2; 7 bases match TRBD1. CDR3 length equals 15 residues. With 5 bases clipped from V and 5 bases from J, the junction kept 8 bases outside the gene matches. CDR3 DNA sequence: TGTGCCAGCAGTCCGGGACAGTACCTAACCGGGGAGCTGTTTTTT. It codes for CASSPGQYLTGELFF.

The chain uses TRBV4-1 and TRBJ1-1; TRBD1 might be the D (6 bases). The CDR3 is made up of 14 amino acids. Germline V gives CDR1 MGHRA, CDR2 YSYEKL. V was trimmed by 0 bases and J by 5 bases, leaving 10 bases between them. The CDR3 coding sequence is TGCGCCAGCAGCCAAGATGGGGGGCGGACTGAAGCTTTCTTT. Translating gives CASSQDGGRTEAFF.

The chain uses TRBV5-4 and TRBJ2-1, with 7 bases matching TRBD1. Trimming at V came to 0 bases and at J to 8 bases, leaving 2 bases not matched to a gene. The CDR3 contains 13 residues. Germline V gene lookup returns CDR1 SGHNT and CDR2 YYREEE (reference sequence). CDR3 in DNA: TGTGCCAGCAGCTTGGGAGGGGGCTATGAGCAGTTCTTC. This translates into CASSLGGGYEQFF.

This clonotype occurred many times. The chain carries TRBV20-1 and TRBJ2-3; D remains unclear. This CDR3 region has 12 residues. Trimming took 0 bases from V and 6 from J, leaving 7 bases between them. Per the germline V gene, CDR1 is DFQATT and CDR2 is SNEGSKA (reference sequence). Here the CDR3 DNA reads TGCAGTGCTAGAGATTTCCGGGATACGCAGTATTTT. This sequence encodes CSARDFRDTQYF.

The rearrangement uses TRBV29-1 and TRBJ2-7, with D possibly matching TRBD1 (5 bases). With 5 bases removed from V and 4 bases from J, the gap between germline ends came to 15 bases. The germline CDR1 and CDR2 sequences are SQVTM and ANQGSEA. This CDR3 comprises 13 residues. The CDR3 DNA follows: TGCAGCGTTCGCGGTCAGGGTGGTTACGAGCAGTACTTC. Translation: CSVRGQGGYEQYF.

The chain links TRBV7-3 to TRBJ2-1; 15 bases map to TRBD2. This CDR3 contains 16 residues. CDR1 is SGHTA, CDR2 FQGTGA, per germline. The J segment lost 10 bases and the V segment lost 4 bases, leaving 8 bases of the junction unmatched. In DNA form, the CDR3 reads TGTGCCAGCAGCTCGTGGACTAGCGGGAGGGCCGGAGAGCAGTTCTTC. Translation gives CASSSWTSGRAGEQFF.

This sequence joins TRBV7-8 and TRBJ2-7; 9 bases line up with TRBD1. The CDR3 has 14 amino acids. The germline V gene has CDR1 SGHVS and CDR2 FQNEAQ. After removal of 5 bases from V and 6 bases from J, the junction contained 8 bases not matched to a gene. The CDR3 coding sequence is TGTGCCAGCAGCCAGGACAGGGGTTTAAGCGAGCAGTACTTC. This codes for CASSQDRGLSEQYF.

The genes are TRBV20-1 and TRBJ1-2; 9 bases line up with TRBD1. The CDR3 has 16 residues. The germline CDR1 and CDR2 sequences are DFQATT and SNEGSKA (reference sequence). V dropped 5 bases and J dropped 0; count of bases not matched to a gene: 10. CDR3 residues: CSAPEKGTGSNYGYTF. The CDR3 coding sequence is TGCAGTGCTCCTGAGAAGGGGACAGGGTCTAACTATGGCTACACCTTC.

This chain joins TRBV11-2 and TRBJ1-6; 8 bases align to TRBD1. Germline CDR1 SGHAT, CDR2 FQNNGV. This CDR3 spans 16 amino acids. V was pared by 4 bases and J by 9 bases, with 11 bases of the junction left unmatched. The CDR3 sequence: CASSSAITGGGSPLHF. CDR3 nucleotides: TGTGCCAGCAGCTCGGCAATCACAGGGGGAGGTTCACCCCTCCACTTT.

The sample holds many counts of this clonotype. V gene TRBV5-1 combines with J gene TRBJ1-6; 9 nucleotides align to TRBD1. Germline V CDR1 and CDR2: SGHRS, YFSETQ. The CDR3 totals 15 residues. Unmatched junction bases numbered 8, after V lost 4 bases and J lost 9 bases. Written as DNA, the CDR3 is TGCGCCAGCAGCCAGAAGGGACAGGGAAGTTCACCCCTCCACTTT. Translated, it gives CASSQKGQGSSPLHF. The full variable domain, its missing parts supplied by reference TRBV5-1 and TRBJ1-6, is KAGVTQTPRYLIKTRGQQVTLSCSPISGHRSVSWYQQTPGQGLQFLFEYFSETQRNKGNFPGRFSGRQFSNSRSEMNVSTLELGDSALYLCASSQKGQGSSPLHFGNGTRLTVT.